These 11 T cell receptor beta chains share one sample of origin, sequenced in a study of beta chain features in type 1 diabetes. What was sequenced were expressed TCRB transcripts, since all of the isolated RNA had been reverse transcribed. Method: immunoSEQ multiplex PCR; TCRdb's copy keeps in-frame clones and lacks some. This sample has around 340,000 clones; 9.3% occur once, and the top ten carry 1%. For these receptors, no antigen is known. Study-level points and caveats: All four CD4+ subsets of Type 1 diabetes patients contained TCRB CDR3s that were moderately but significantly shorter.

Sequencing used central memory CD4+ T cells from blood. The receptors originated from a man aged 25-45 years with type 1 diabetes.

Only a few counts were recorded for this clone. The CDR3 loop reads CASSYLGQVNTGELFF. The DNA for the CDR3 is TGTGCCAGCAGTTATCTGGGACAGGTCAACACCGGGGAGCTGTTTTTT. The V and J genes are TRBV6-5 and TRBJ2-2; TRBD1 agrees at 8 bases. The CDR3 sequence is 16 residues long. Germline CDR1 reads MNHEY; CDR2 reads SVGAGI. Trimming took 3 bases from V and 2 from J; bases not matched to a gene: 5.

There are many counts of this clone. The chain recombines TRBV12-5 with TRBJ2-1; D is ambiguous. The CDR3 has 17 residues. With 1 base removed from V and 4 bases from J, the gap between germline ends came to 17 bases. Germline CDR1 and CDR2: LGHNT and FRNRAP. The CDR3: CASGLGPSGATYNEQFF. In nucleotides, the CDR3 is TGTGCTAGTGGTTTGGGACCCTCGGGTGCCACATACAATGAGCAGTTCTTC.

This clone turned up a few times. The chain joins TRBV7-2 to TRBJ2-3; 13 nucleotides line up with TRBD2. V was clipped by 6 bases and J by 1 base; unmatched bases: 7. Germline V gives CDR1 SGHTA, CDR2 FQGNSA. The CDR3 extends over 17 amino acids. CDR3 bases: TGTGCCAGCAGACGTGTACTAGCGGGGGGGCGCACAGATACGCAGTATTTT. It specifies CASRRVLAGGRTDTQYF.

The CDR3 region has the DNA TGCGCCAGCAGCTTGAAGGGGGATCGTACACCCCTCCACTTT. It specifies CASSLKGDRTPLHF. This chain links TRBV5-1 with TRBJ1-6; D perhaps matches TRBD1 (6 bases). Per germline, CDR1 SGHRS and CDR2 YFSETQ. The CDR3 covers 14 residues. The V and J ends lost 1 base and 11 bases respectively, with 13 bases between them.

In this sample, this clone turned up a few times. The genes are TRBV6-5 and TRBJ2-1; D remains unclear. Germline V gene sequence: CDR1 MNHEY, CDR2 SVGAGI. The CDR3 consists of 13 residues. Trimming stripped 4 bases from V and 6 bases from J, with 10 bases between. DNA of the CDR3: TGTGCCAGCAGTTTTCGCCCAACCAATGAGCAGTTCTTC. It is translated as CASSFRPTNEQFF.

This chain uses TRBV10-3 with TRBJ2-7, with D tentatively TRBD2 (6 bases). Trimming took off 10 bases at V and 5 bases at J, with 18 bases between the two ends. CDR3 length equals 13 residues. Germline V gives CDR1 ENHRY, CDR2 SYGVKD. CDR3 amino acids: CATRRVGEDEQYF. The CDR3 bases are TGTGCCACCAGGAGGGTGGGGGAGGACGAGCAGTACTTC.

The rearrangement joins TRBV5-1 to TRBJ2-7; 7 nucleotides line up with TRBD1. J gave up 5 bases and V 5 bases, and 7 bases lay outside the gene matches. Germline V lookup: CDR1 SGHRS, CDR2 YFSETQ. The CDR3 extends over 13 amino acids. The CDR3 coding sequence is TGCGCCAGCAGTTTTTCAACAGGGGACGAGCAGTACTTC. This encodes CASSFSTGDEQYF.

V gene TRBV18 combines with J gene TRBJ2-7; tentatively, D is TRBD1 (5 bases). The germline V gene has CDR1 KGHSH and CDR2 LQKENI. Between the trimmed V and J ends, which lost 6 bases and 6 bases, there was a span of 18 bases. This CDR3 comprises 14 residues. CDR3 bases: TGTGCCAGCTCGATAGGGGCAGGGAATGGCGAGCAGTACTTC. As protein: CASSIGAGNGEQYF.

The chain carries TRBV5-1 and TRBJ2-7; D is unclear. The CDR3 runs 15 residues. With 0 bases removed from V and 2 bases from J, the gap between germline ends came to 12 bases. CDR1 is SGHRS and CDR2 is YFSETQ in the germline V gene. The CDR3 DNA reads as TGCGCCAGCAGCTTGGAGTCAGGTGTCCCCTACGAGCAGTACTTC. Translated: CASSLESGVPYEQYF.

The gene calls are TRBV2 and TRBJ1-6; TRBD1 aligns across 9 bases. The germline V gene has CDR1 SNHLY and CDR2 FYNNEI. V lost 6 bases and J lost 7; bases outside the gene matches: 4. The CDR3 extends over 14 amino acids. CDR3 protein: CASRGTGRNSPLHF. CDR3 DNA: TGTGCCAGCAGAGGGACAGGGAGGAATTCACCCCTCCACTTT.

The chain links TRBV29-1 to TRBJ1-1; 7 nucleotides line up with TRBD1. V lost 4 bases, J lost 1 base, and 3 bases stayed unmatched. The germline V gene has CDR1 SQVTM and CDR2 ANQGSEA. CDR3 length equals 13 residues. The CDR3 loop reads CSVVGQWNTEAFF. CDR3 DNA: TGCAGCGTTGTGGGACAGTGGAACACTGAAGCTTTCTTT.